These T cell receptor beta chains were read from a single sample in a study of Ad26.COV2.S vaccination and SARS-CoV-2 variants. Libraries were prepared by immunoSEQ multiplex PCR; TCRdb keeps only in-frame clonotypes and omits some of them. This repertoire shows over 200,000 clones, approximately 90% found once; its top ten account for approximately 12%. The sequencing used peripheral blood, collected in a trial of Ad26.COV2.S vaccine versus placebo. Receptor source: a person between 18 and 60 years old who received the Ad26.COV2.S COVID-19 vaccine or a placebo. Both conserved end residues are part of each CDR3. Fields, in order: J gene, V gene, D gene, clone size, CDR3 protein, CDR3 DNA. The D gene is left open where the match is weak. Size is stated for part of the rows, as once, few or many counts, or as a class when the clone is expanded.

j_gene: TRBJ1-5
v_gene: TRBV18
d_gene: TRBD1
abundance: NA
CDR3aa: CASSPRTGENQPQHF
CDR3nt: TGTGCCAGCTCACCCCGGACAGGGGAGAATCAGCCCCAGCATTTT

j_gene: TRBJ2-7
v_gene: TRBV6-5
d_gene: NA
abundance: NA
CDR3aa: CASTQDRGYEQYF
CDR3nt: TGTGCCAGCACCCAGGACCGAGGCTACGAGCAGTACTTC

j_gene: TRBJ2-7
v_gene: TRBV3-1/TRBV3-2
d_gene: TRBD2
abundance: NA
CDR3aa: CASSQGSGSPYEQYF
CDR3nt: TGTGCCAGCAGCCAAGGTAGCGGGAGCCCCTACGAGCAGTACTTC

j_gene: TRBJ2-1
v_gene: TRBV13
d_gene: NA
abundance: NA
CDR3aa: CASSPRAGLVGIGNEQFF
CDR3nt: TGTGCCAGCAGCCCTCGGGCGGGATTGGTAGGTATCGGCAATGAGCAGTTCTTC

j_gene: TRBJ1-2
v_gene: TRBV24-1
d_gene: NA
abundance: NA
CDR3aa: CATSAANYGYTF
CDR3nt: TGTGCCACCAGTGCTGCTAACTATGGCTACACCTTC

j_gene: TRBJ1-6
v_gene: TRBV6-1
d_gene: NA
abundance: NA
CDR3aa: CASSERQVLSPLHF
CDR3nt: TGTGCCAGCAGTGAAAGGCAGGTCCTGTCACCCCTCCACTTT

j_gene: TRBJ2-5
v_gene: TRBV5-1
d_gene: NA
abundance: NA
CDR3aa: CASSIQETQYF
CDR3nt: TGCGCCAGCAGCATACAAGAGACCCAGTACTTC

j_gene: TRBJ2-2
v_gene: TRBV11-2
d_gene: NA
abundance: NA
CDR3aa: CASSYRRTGELFF
CDR3nt: TGTGCCAGCAGCTACAGGCGCACCGGGGAGCTGTTTTTT

j_gene: TRBJ2-7
v_gene: TRBV29-1
d_gene: TRBD1
abundance: NA
CDR3aa: CSVGSQGAGEQYF
CDR3nt: TGCAGCGTTGGGTCGCAGGGGGCCGGAGAGCAGTACTTC

j_gene: TRBJ2-6
v_gene: TRBV11-2
d_gene: NA
abundance: NA
CDR3aa: CASSLDSGSPVGSGANVLTF
CDR3nt: TGTGCCAGCAGCTTAGATTCGGGGTCCCCTGTGGGTTCTGGGGCCAACGTCCTGACTTTC

j_gene: TRBJ2-7
v_gene: TRBV5-4
d_gene: NA
abundance: NA
CDR3aa: CASSLPQGGFEQYF
CDR3nt: TGTGCCAGCAGCTTGCCCCAGGGGGGCTTCGAGCAGTACTTC

j_gene: TRBJ2-7
v_gene: TRBV18
d_gene: TRBD1
abundance: once
CDR3aa: CASSVQGALEQYF
CDR3nt: TGTGCCAGCTCAGTCCAGGGGGCCCTCGAGCAGTACTTC

j_gene: TRBJ2-3
v_gene: TRBV4-3
d_gene: NA
abundance: NA
CDR3aa: CASSQGRLALSTDTQYF
CDR3nt: TGCGCCAGCAGCCAAGGTCGGCTAGCTCTTAGCACAGATACGCAGTATTTT

j_gene: TRBJ2-3
v_gene: TRBV3-1/TRBV3-2
d_gene: TRBD2
abundance: NA
CDR3aa: CASSQTRDYASTDTQYF
CDR3nt: TGTGCCAGCAGCCAAACTAGGGACTATGCTAGCACAGATACGCAGTATTTT

j_gene: TRBJ2-7
v_gene: TRBV30
d_gene: NA
abundance: NA
CDR3aa: CAWSPTQYEQYF
CDR3nt: TGTGCCTGGAGTCCCACCCAATACGAGCAGTACTTC

j_gene: TRBJ1-1
v_gene: TRBV4-1
d_gene: NA
abundance: NA
CDR3aa: CASSQTPQPANTEAFF
CDR3nt: TGCGCCAGCAGCCAAACCCCCCAACCAGCGAACACTGAAGCTTTCTTT

j_gene: TRBJ1-6
v_gene: TRBV4-1
d_gene: NA
abundance: NA
CDR3aa: CASSQDLLNSPLHF
CDR3nt: TGCGCCAGCAGCCAGGACCTTCTGAATTCACCCCTCCACTTT

j_gene: TRBJ2-5
v_gene: TRBV28
d_gene: NA
abundance: once
CDR3aa: CASRWAGETQYF
CDR3nt: TGTGCCAGCAGATGGGCGGGGGAGACCCAGTACTTC

j_gene: TRBJ2-7
v_gene: TRBV27
d_gene: TRBD1
abundance: NA
CDR3aa: CASGRTGIYEQYF
CDR3nt: TGTGCCAGCGGACGGACAGGGATTTACGAGCAGTACTTC

j_gene: TRBJ2-7
v_gene: TRBV10-3
d_gene: NA
abundance: NA
CDR3aa: CASSDAPYEQYF
CDR3nt: TGTGCCTCTTCGGATGCCCCCTACGAGCAGTACTTC

j_gene: TRBJ2-7
v_gene: TRBV7-8
d_gene: TRBD1
abundance: few
CDR3aa: CASTSTRDRGGEQYF
CDR3nt: TGTGCCAGCACCTCTACCCGGGACAGGGGCGGGGAGCAGTACTTC

j_gene: TRBJ2-5
v_gene: TRBV7-9
d_gene: NA
abundance: NA
CDR3aa: CASSSPSSDQETQYF
CDR3nt: TGTGCCAGCAGCTCCCCCAGTTCGGATCAAGAGACCCAGTACTTC

j_gene: TRBJ1-4
v_gene: TRBV18
d_gene: NA
abundance: NA
CDR3aa: CASSPPAGVSEKLFF
CDR3nt: TGTGCCAGCTCACCCCCCGCCGGGGTGAGTGAAAAACTGTTTTTT

j_gene: TRBJ1-5
v_gene: TRBV7-2
d_gene: NA
abundance: NA
CDR3aa: CASSLMASGTPQHF
CDR3nt: TGTGCCAGCAGCTTAATGGCATCCGGGACACCCCAGCATTTT

j_gene: TRBJ1-1
v_gene: TRBV19
d_gene: NA
abundance: NA
CDR3aa: CASSGTGANTEAFF
CDR3nt: TGTGCCAGTAGTGGAACAGGTGCGAACACTGAAGCTTTCTTT

j_gene: TRBJ1-5
v_gene: TRBV6-1
d_gene: NA
abundance: NA
CDR3aa: CASSEAALSNQPQHF
CDR3nt: TGTGCCAGCAGTGAGGCGGCCCTTAGCAATCAGCCCCAGCATTTT

j_gene: TRBJ2-1
v_gene: TRBV24-1
d_gene: TRBD2
abundance: NA
CDR3aa: CATSEPTGRSAYNEQFF
CDR3nt: TGTGCCACCAGTGAACCGACCGGGAGGAGTGCCTACAATGAGCAGTTCTTC

j_gene: TRBJ2-5
v_gene: TRBV5-4
d_gene: NA
abundance: NA
CDR3aa: CASSPGQGGGETQYF
CDR3nt: TGTGCCAGCAGCCCAGGACAGGGAGGGGGAGAGACCCAGTACTTC

j_gene: TRBJ1-5
v_gene: TRBV19
d_gene: NA
abundance: NA
CDR3aa: CASSITAAASNQPQHF
CDR3nt: TGTGCCAGTAGTATAACAGCGGCAGCTAGCAATCAGCCCCAGCATTTT

j_gene: TRBJ2-7
v_gene: TRBV5-4
d_gene: NA
abundance: few
CDR3aa: CASSEGGGAYEQYF
CDR3nt: TGTGCCAGCAGCGAGGGGGGAGGGGCCTACGAGCAGTACTTC

j_gene: TRBJ2-7
v_gene: TRBV12-5
d_gene: TRBD1
abundance: NA
CDR3aa: CASGEGAPYEQYF
CDR3nt: TGTGCTAGTGGCGAGGGGGCCCCCTACGAGCAGTACTTC

j_gene: TRBJ2-2
v_gene: TRBV27
d_gene: TRBD1
abundance: NA
CDR3aa: CASSLSGTGGPGELFF
CDR3nt: TGTGCCAGCAGTTTATCCGGGACAGGGGGCCCCGGGGAGCTGTTTTTT

j_gene: TRBJ2-1
v_gene: TRBV5-1
d_gene: TRBD1
abundance: few
CDR3aa: CASGQGAFIVYNEQFF
CDR3nt: TGCGCCTCCGGGCAGGGGGCATTTATTGTCTACAATGAGCAGTTCTTC

j_gene: TRBJ2-7
v_gene: TRBV11-2
d_gene: NA
abundance: NA
CDR3aa: CASSLDRYEQYF
CDR3nt: TGTGCCAGCAGCTTAGACCGGTACGAGCAGTACTTC

j_gene: TRBJ1-1
v_gene: TRBV28
d_gene: NA
abundance: NA
CDR3aa: CASTDRRGTEAFF
CDR3nt: TGTGCCAGCACCGACAGGCGGGGCACTGAAGCTTTCTTT

j_gene: TRBJ2-1
v_gene: TRBV7-6
d_gene: NA
abundance: once
CDR3aa: CASSRAGSYNEQFF
CDR3nt: TGTGCCAGCAGCCGGGCGGGTTCCTACAATGAGCAGTTCTTC

j_gene: TRBJ2-1
v_gene: TRBV7-9
d_gene: NA
abundance: NA
CDR3aa: CASSLSDSYNEQFF
CDR3nt: TGTGCCAGCAGCCTTAGCGACTCCTACAATGAGCAGTTCTTC

j_gene: TRBJ1-1
v_gene: TRBV24-1
d_gene: NA
abundance: NA
CDR3aa: CATSDLAAQGAFF
CDR3nt: TGTGCCACCAGTGATTTGGCGGCCCAGGGAGCTTTCTTT

j_gene: TRBJ2-1
v_gene: TRBV13
d_gene: TRBD2
abundance: NA
CDR3aa: CASSSKIAGGLSDEQFF
CDR3nt: TGTGCCAGCAGCTCGAAAATAGCGGGAGGCCTAAGCGATGAGCAGTTCTTC

j_gene: TRBJ1-2
v_gene: TRBV7-9
d_gene: TRBD1
abundance: NA
CDR3aa: CASSLGGGQGTNYGYTF
CDR3nt: TGTGCCAGCAGCTTAGGTGGGGGACAGGGGACTAACTATGGCTACACCTTC

j_gene: TRBJ1-1
v_gene: TRBV5-1
d_gene: NA
abundance: NA
CDR3aa: CASSLEGPHWGAFF
CDR3nt: TGCGCCAGCAGCTTGGAGGGACCCCACTGGGGAGCTTTCTTT